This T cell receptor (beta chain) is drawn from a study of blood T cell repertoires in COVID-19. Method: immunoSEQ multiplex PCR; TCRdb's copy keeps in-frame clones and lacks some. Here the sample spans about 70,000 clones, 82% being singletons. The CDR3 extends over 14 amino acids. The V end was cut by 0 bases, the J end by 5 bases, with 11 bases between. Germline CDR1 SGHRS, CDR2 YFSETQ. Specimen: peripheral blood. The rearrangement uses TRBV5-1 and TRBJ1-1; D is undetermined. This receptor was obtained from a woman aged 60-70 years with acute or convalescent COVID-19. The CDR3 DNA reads TGCGCCAGCAGCTTGGGTACCAGGACTACTGAAGCTTTCTTT. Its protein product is CASSLGTRTTEAFF.